This record concerns one T cell receptor (beta chain) sequence. Germline values: CDR1 MGHRA, CDR2 YSYEKL. With V trimmed by 4 bases and J by 5 bases, 7 bases remained unmatched. The CDR3 has 15 residues. This entry is derived from a study of blood T cell repertoires in COVID-19. Clones were sequenced by immunoSEQ multiplex PCR, and TCRdb holds only the in-frame ones, with some missing. There are about 480,000 clones in the sample; around nine tenths occur only once, and roughly 1.9% lies in the top ten. All enrollees were roughly 18 to 95 years old and from 20 to 30 US areas. Categorization into cohorts depended on clinical history that participants reported. What the recovered Cohort 3 donors had was two negative PCRs, clearance, or symptom resolution.

The sequencing sample was made of PBMCs or T cells enriched from blood (not recorded which). The chain combines TRBV4-1 with TRBJ2-1; TRBD2 matches at 8 bases. The origin of this receptor is a woman aged 40 to 50 who had recovered from COVID-19. CDR3 loop: CASSPTSVEDNEQFF. Written as DNA, the CDR3 is TGCGCCAGCAGCCCGACTAGCGTGGAGGACAATGAGCAGTTCTTC.